Following are 7 T cell receptor beta chains from one sample sequenced in a study of blood T cell repertoires in COVID-19. Here immunoSEQ multiplex PCR was the method, and the copy in TCRdb shows in-frame clones only, minus some. The sample holds about 180,000 clones, roughly 77% seen once. The sequenced sample consisted of peripheral blood. All receptors derive from a man aged 70-80 years with active or convalescent COVID-19.

This rearrangement joins TRBV12-3 or TRBV12-4 to TRBJ1-1; the match to TRBD1 covers 8 bases. CDR3 length: 13 residues. With 6 bases clipped from V and 4 bases from J, the junction kept 4 bases outside the gene matches. The CDR3 sequence: CASRGQDGTEAFF. The DNA of the CDR3 is TGTGCCAGCAGGGGACAGGATGGCACTGAAGCTTTCTTT.

The rearrangement links TRBV7-9 to TRBJ2-4; TRBD2 might be the D (5 bases). Germline CDR1 is SEHNR and CDR2 is FQNEAQ (reference sequence). The V and J ends lost 6 bases and 9 bases respectively, with 12 bases between them. The CDR3 sequence is 12 residues long. The CDR3: CASSPASGIQYF. The CDR3 nucleotides read TGTGCCAGCAGTCCGGCCAGCGGCATTCAGTACTTC.

The gene calls are TRBV6-6 and TRBJ2-5, with 9 bases identical to TRBD1. CDR3 length equals 15 residues. V lost 5 bases and J lost 2; bases outside the gene matches: 6. Germline V gene data show CDR1 as MNHNY and CDR2 as SVGAGI (reference sequence). CDR3 sequence: CASSPGQGLQETQYF. In nucleotides, the CDR3 is TGTGCCAGCAGTCCGGGACAGGGTTTGCAAGAGACCCAGTACTTC.

V and J are TRBV5-4 and TRBJ1-6, with TRBD1 matching over 7 bases. Germline V lookup: CDR1 SGHNT, CDR2 YYREEE (reference sequence). J gave up 8 bases and V 0 bases, and 2 bases lay outside the gene matches. The CDR3 is made up of 14 amino acids. In DNA, the CDR3 is TGTGCCAGCAGCTTGGGTGGGACAGATTCACCCCTCCACTTT. It translates to CASSLGGTDSPLHF.

This rearrangement joins TRBV7-6 to TRBJ2-5; D ambiguous. Germline lookup yields CDR1 SGHVS and CDR2 FNYEAQ. The CDR3 loop spans 15 amino acids. Trimming removed 1 base at V and 1 base at J, with 10 bases between. This CDR3 reads CASSLGIGGQETQYF. For the CDR3, the DNA is TGTGCCAGCAGCTTAGGAATCGGCGGCCAAGAGACCCAGTACTTC.

There are a few counts of this clone. The chain employs TRBV4-2 and TRBJ1-5; no definite D call. The germline V gene encodes CDR1 LGHNA and CDR2 YNFKEQ. CDR3 length equals 16 residues. V shed 0 bases and J shed 7 bases, with 16 bases lying between them. The CDR3 DNA reads as TGTGCCAGCAGCCAAGAGGAGGGAGGGAGGATCCAGCCCCAGCATTTT. This encodes CASSQEEGGRIQPQHF.

CDR3 protein: CASSDVSPSTDTQYF. The CDR3 DNA reads as TGTGCCAGCAGTGACGTCAGTCCGAGCACAGATACGCAGTATTTT. V usage is TRBV6-1 and J usage is TRBJ2-3; D ambiguous. Trimming removed 3 bases from V and 0 bases from J, with 10 bases in between. The CDR3 has 15 residues. Germline V gene lookup returns CDR1 MNHNS and CDR2 SASEGT.